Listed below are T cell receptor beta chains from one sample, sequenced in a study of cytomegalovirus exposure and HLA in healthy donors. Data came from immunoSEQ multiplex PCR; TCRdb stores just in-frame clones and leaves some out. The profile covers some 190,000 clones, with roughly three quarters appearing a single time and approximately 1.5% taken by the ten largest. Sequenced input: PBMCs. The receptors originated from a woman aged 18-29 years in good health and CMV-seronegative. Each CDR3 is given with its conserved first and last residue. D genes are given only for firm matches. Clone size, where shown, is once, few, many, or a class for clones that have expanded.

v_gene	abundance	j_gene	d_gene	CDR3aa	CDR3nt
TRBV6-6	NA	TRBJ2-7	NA	CASSYPTGLTGWEQYF	TGTGCCAGCAGTTACCCTACCGGACTAACCGGGTGGGAGCAGTACTTC
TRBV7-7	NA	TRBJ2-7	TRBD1	CASSRTGWDEQYF	TGTGCCAGCAGCCGGACAGGGTGGGACGAGCAGTACTTC
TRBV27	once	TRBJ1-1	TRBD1	CASSSTGLNTEAFF	TGTGCCAGCAGTTCGACAGGGTTGAACACTGAAGCTTTCTTT
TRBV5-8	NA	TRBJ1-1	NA	CASSLATATEAFF	TGTGCCAGCAGCTTGGCCACAGCCACTGAAGCTTTCTTT
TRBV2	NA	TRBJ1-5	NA	CASSVYSNQPQHF	TGTGCCAGCAGTGTCTATAGCAATCAGCCCCAGCATTTT
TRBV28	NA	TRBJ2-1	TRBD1	CASSSRQGGLTLYNEQFF	TGTGCCAGCAGTTCCCGACAGGGGGGCCTCACGCTTTACAATGAGCAGTTCTTC
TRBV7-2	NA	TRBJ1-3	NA	CASSPLGGSGNTIYF	TGTGCCAGCAGCCCCCTCGGGGGCTCTGGAAACACCATATATTTT
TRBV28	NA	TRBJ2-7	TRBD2	CASSRPSPREGQYEQYF	TGTGCCAGCAGCCGGCCCTCCCCGCGGGAGGGACAGTACGAGCAGTACTTC
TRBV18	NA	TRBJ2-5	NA	CASSPTKETQYF	TGTGCCAGCTCTCCTACTAAAGAGACCCAGTACTTC
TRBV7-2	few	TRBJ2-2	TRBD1	CASRPYGTGVTGELFF	TGTGCCAGCAGGCCCTACGGGACAGGGGTCACCGGGGAGCTGTTTTTT
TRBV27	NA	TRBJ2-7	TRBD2	CASRRDYTSYEQYF	TGTGCCAGCAGGCGGGACTACACCTCCTACGAGCAGTACTTC
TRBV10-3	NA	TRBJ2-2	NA	CAISESRGGRGTGELFF	TGTGCCATCAGTGAGTCGAGAGGGGGTCGGGGCACCGGGGAGCTGTTTTTT
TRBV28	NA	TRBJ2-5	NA	CASSTDGTAPYF	TGTGCCAGCAGTACCGACGGGACTGCCCCGTACTTC
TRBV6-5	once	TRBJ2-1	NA	CASSNRYLDNEQFF	TGTGCCAGCAGTAACAGGTATCTCGACAATGAGCAGTTCTTC
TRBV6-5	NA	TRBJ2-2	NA	CASRARETTGELFF	TGTGCCAGCAGGGCCCGGGAAACCACCGGGGAGCTGTTTTTT
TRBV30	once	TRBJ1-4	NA	CAWSVQDEKLFF	TGTGCCTGGAGTGTACAAGATGAAAAACTGTTTTTT
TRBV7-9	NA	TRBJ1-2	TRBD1	CASSPQGAVNYGYTF	TGTGCCAGCAGCCCACAGGGGGCCGTTAACTATGGCTACACCTTC
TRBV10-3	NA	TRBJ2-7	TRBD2	CAIARSLAGEGEQYF	TGTGCCATTGCGAGGTCACTAGCGGGAGAAGGCGAGCAGTACTTC
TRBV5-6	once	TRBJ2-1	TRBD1	CASSLETGTSYNEQFF	TGTGCCAGCAGCTTGGAGACAGGGACCTCCTACAATGAGCAGTTCTTC
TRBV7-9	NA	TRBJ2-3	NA	CASSLGTVLFTDTQYF	TGTGCCAGCAGCTTAGGTACTGTTCTATTCACAGATACGCAGTATTTT
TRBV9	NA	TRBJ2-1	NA	CASSVGGDEQFF	TGTGCCAGCAGCGTAGGGGGGGATGAGCAGTTCTTC
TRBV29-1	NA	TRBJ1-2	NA	CSVGEFGYTF	TGCAGCGTCGGGGAGTTTGGCTACACCTTC
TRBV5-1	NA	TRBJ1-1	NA	CASSLRQGPSNTEAFF	TGCGCCAGCAGCTTGAGGCAGGGGCCGTCGAACACTGAAGCTTTCTTT
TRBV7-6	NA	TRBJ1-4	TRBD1	CASSLGGGLNEKLFF	TGTGCCAGCAGCTTAGGAGGGGGCTTGAATGAAAAACTGTTTTTT
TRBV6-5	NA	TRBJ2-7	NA	CASSYSKQFHYEQYF	TGTGCCAGCAGTTACTCGAAACAGTTCCACTACGAGCAGTACTTC
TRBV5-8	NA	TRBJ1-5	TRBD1	CASSHFRGHGQPQHF	TGTGCCAGCTCTCATTTCAGGGGGCACGGACAGCCCCAGCATTTT